The entry below describes one TCR beta chain. Antigen specificity is unknown. Exclusion criteria comprised uncontrolled infection, other autoimmune disease, pregnancy or lactation. Clinicians diagnosed patients from clinical symptoms, serum thyroxine and TRAb, thyroid ultrasound and orbital computed tomography. Germline V gives CDR1 SQVTM, CDR2 ANQGSEA. The CDR3 totals 12 residues. V was trimmed by 0 bases and J by 2 bases, leaving 4 bases between them. Amplified TCR beta CDR3 regions derived from RNA transcripts. The primer set for the first-round RT-PCR of the TCR CDR3 was HTBI. In TCRdb, the multiplex PCR reads were re-called with MiXCR into one record per CDR3 protein. The data show approximately 510,000 distinct CDR3 sequences, with 46% seen just once and 44% held by the top ten. The sample belongs to a study of T cells in Graves' hyperthyroidism and ophthalmopathy. General study findings and limits: In validation, the model predicted ophthalmopathy. These predictions came a median roughly seven months before onset.

The TCR sequence derives from an adult woman with Graves' disease, either hyperthyroidism or ophthalmopathy (not recorded which). The sequenced sample was peripheral blood or thyroid tissue (not recorded which). The rearrangement joins TRBV29-1 to TRBJ2-5; D is uncertain. Written as DNA, the CDR3 is TGCAGCGTTGAAGATGGGCAAGAGACCCAGTACTTC. As protein: CSVEDGQETQYF.